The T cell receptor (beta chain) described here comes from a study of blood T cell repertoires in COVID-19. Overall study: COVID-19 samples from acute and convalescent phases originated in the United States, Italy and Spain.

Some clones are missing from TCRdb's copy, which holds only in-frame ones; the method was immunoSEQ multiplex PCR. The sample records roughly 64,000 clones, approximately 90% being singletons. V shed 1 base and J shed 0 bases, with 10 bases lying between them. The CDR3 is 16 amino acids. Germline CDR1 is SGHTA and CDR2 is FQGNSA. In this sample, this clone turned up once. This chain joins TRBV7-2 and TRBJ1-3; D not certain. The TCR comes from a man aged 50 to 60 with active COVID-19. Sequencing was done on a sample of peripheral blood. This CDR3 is CASSLGHQTSGNTIYF. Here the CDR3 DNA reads TGTGCCAGCAGCTTAGGACACCAAACCTCTGGAAACACCATATATTTT.